Listed below are T cell receptor beta chains from one sample, sequenced in a study of T-cell reconstitution after alpha-beta-depleted transplantation in children. MiXCR, applied by TCRdb to the PCR reads, yields one record per CDR3 protein. The sample contains approximately 520,000 distinct CDR3 sequences, approximately 30% of which appear only once. The sequenced sample was PBMCs from the stem cell graft donor, obtained from the stem cell graft. These receptors were obtained from a human donor who donated a stem cell graft to a child with aplastic anemia. Each CDR3 is given with its conserved first and last residue. The D gene is left open where the match is weak. Where a row states a size, it is once, few, many or the class of an expanded clone; other rows omit it.

size	length	D	V	J	CDR3	DNA
NA	14	NA	TRBV27	TRBJ2-7	CASSLDTSHYEQYF	TGTGCCAGCAGTTTAGATACCTCTCACTACGAGCAGTACTTC
NA	16	TRBD1	TRBV12-3/TRBV12-4	TRBJ1-3	CASSPGQGRAGNTIYF	TGTGCCAGCAGCCCCGGACAGGGGAGGGCTGGAAACACCATATATTTT
NA	14	NA	TRBV7-2	TRBJ2-5	CASSLGSDRETQYF	TGTGCCAGCAGCTTAGGGTCTGATAGGGAGACCCAGTACTTC
few	13	NA	TRBV20-1	TRBJ2-3	CSARTAPLVTQYF	TGCAGTGCTAGGACCGCGCCCCTAGTTACGCAGTATTTT
NA	16	TRBD2	TRBV7-9	TRBJ2-7	CASSARSGGVIYEQYF	TGTGCCAGCAGCGCCAGATCGGGGGGGGTTATTTACGAGCAGTACTTC
NA	15	NA	TRBV18	TRBJ2-2	CASSPPDRTTGELFF	TGTGCCAGCTCACCACCGGACAGAACCACCGGGGAGCTGTTTTTT
few	14	TRBD1	TRBV5-1	TRBJ2-4	CASSHGQGSDIQYF	TGCGCCAGCAGCCATGGACAGGGCTCGGACATTCAGTACTTC
few	14	NA	TRBV6-5	TRBJ2-7	CASSYYGDSYEQYF	TGTGCCAGCAGTTACTATGGAGACAGTTACGAGCAGTACTTC
NA	13	TRBD1	TRBV6-1	TRBJ1-5	CASTQGEGQPQHF	TGTGCCAGCACCCAGGGGGAAGGTCAGCCCCAGCATTTT
few	15	NA	TRBV12-3/TRBV12-4	TRBJ2-6	CASSSIIYGANVLTF	TGTGCCAGCAGTTCTATAATTTATGGGGCCAACGTCCTGACTTTC
NA	17	TRBD2	TRBV30	TRBJ2-2	CAREPGLAGQLTGELFF	TGTGCCCGCGAACCGGGACTAGCGGGCCAACTCACCGGGGAGCTGTTTTTT
NA	12	TRBD1	TRBV6-1	TRBJ2-3	CASRQGANTQYF	TGTGCCAGCAGACAGGGGGCGAATACGCAGTATTTT
few	13	NA	TRBV29-1	TRBJ1-2	CSVEEAGYYGYTF	TGCAGCGTTGAAGAAGCTGGGTACTATGGCTACACCTTC
few	15	TRBD1	TRBV7-8	TRBJ2-7	CASSTKTGGFNEQYF	TGTGCCAGCAGCACCAAGACAGGGGGCTTTAACGAGCAGTACTTC
NA	15	NA	TRBV7-2	TRBJ2-1	CASSLAASYYNEQFF	TGTGCCAGCAGCTTAGCGGCTTCGTACTACAATGAGCAGTTCTTC
NA	13	TRBD1	TRBV6-5	TRBJ2-7	CANRDRGSYEQYF	TGTGCCAACCGGGACAGGGGCTCCTACGAGCAGTACTTC
few	15	NA	TRBV5-6	TRBJ2-5	CASSFFDPSGETQYF	TGTGCCAGCAGCTTCTTCGACCCCTCGGGAGAGACCCAGTACTTC
NA	15	NA	TRBV5-1	TRBJ1-2	CASSVGADRGYGYTF	TGCGCCAGCAGCGTGGGGGCAGATCGGGGCTATGGCTACACCTTC
NA	15	NA	TRBV19	TRBJ1-4	CASSPGPLTNEKLFF	TGTGCCAGTAGCCCAGGGCCCCTGACTAATGAAAAACTGTTTTTT
few	14	TRBD2	TRBV20-1	TRBJ2-1	CSARAVAGYNEQFF	TGCAGTGCGCGAGCGGTAGCGGGGTACAATGAGCAGTTCTTC
few	15	TRBD1	TRBV29-1	TRBJ1-1	CSVGKDRGPGTEAFF	TGCAGCGTTGGAAAGGACAGGGGGCCAGGGACTGAAGCTTTCTTT
NA	14	NA	TRBV9	TRBJ2-2	CASSETGLAGELFF	TGTGCCAGCAGCGAGACGGGGTTGGCCGGGGAGCTGTTTTTT
few	12	NA	TRBV29-1	TRBJ1-1	CSVWDLGVGAFF	TGCAGCGTCTGGGACCTTGGGGTGGGCGCTTTCTTT
NA	16	TRBD2	TRBV12-3/TRBV12-4	TRBJ2-3	CASTRRGLASADTQYF	TGTGCCAGCACCAGGAGGGGACTAGCGAGCGCAGATACGCAGTATTTT
NA	14	NA	TRBV9	TRBJ2-7	CASSVGQHSGEQYF	TGTGCCAGCAGCGTAGGGCAGCACAGTGGCGAGCAGTACTTC
NA	15	NA	TRBV7-9	TRBJ1-4	CASSSRTASNEKLFF	TGTGCCAGCAGCTCTCGGACAGCAAGTAATGAAAAACTGTTTTTT
NA	16	NA	TRBV30	TRBJ2-2	CAWSELKGAYTGELFF	TGTGCCTGGAGTGAGCTTAAAGGGGCCTACACCGGGGAGCTGTTTTTT
NA	13	NA	TRBV30	TRBJ1-2	CAWRATGFYGYTF	TGTGCCTGGAGGGCAACAGGGTTCTATGGCTACACCTTC
NA	15	NA	TRBV7-2	TRBJ2-1	CASSGGESSYNEQFF	TGTGCCAGCAGCGGGGGCGAGAGCTCCTACAATGAGCAGTTCTTC
NA	12	NA	TRBV6-2/TRBV6-3	TRBJ2-1	CASSSLAFEQFF	TGTGCCAGCAGCTCCCTGGCCTTTGAGCAGTTCTTC
few	16	NA	TRBV6-1	TRBJ1-5	CASSEVFSGLNQPQHF	TGTGCCAGCAGTGAAGTATTTTCAGGGTTAAATCAGCCCCAGCATTTT
few	14	TRBD1	TRBV20-1	TRBJ1-1	CSAFLTGVDTEAFF	TGCAGTGCCTTCTTAACAGGGGTGGACACTGAAGCTTTCTTT
NA	12	TRBD1	TRBV5-1	TRBJ2-1	CASTDRGNEQFF	TGCGCCAGCACGGACAGGGGCAATGAGCAGTTCTTC
few	12	NA	TRBV20-1	TRBJ2-7	CSAWISSYEQYF	TGCAGTGCTTGGATTAGCTCCTACGAGCAGTACTTC
few	14	NA	TRBV19	TRBJ1-1	CASSIGASNTEAFF	TGTGCCAGTAGTATAGGGGCTTCGAACACTGAAGCTTTCTTT
many	16	TRBD1	TRBV28	TRBJ1-1	CASTGQGRLRLPEAFF	TGTGCCAGCACCGGACAGGGGCGGTTGAGGTTGCCTGAAGCTTTCTTT
NA	15	TRBD2	TRBV7-2	TRBJ2-3	CASSPPGLAGDTQYF	TGTGCCAGCAGCCCTCCCGGACTAGCGGGAGATACGCAGTATTTT
NA	13	NA	TRBV14	TRBJ2-2	CASSQIRAGELFF	TGTGCCAGCAGCCAAATCAGGGCCGGGGAGCTGTTTTTT
NA	12	NA	TRBV6-5	TRBJ1-2	CASTQGRSGYTF	TGTGCCAGCACCCAGGGACGATCTGGCTACACCTTC
NA	15	NA	TRBV6-1	TRBJ2-3	CASRAQGEGTDTQYF	TGTGCCAGCAGAGCACAGGGTGAGGGAACAGATACGCAGTATTTT
few	16	TRBD1	TRBV9	TRBJ1-4	CASSVGGTGENEKLFF	TGTGCCAGCAGCGTAGGCGGGACAGGGGAGAATGAAAAACTGTTTTTT
few	17	TRBD1	TRBV12-3/TRBV12-4	TRBJ1-1	CASSPLPLTGVNTEAFF	TGTGCCAGCAGTCCACTCCCTCTGACAGGGGTGAACACTGAAGCTTTCTTT
NA	15	NA	TRBV19	TRBJ1-2	CASSIEGALSVGYTF	TGTGCCAGTAGTATAGAGGGGGCCCTGTCGGTTGGCTACACCTTC
NA	18	NA	TRBV6-5	TRBJ2-6	CASSYSPGPPSGANVLTF	TGTGCCAGCAGTTACTCCCCTGGGCCTCCCTCTGGGGCCAACGTCCTGACTTTC
NA	13	TRBD1	TRBV24-1	TRBJ1-6	CATSKTGSSPLHF	TGTGCCACCAGTAAGACAGGGAGCTCACCCCTCCACTTT
few	14	NA	TRBV19	TRBJ1-5	CASSMSAGGQPQHF	TGTGCCAGTAGTATGTCGGCAGGTGGCCAGCCCCAGCATTTT
NA	14	NA	TRBV21-1	TRBJ2-7	CASSNPRRPYEQYF	TGTGCCAGCAGCAATCCGCGACGACCCTACGAGCAGTACTTC
few	17	NA	TRBV12-3/TRBV12-4	TRBJ2-1	CASILAALGLGVNEQFF	TGTGCCAGTATATTAGCGGCGCTGGGTTTAGGGGTCAATGAGCAGTTCTTC
NA	15	TRBD1	TRBV30	TRBJ1-1	CAWSYLGTGRTEAFF	TGTGCCTGGAGCTATCTTGGGACAGGGAGGACTGAAGCTTTCTTT
NA	13	TRBD1	TRBV5-1	TRBJ1-2	CASSPRTGVGYTF	TGCGCCAGCAGCCCCCGGACAGGGGTGGGCTACACCTTC
NA	17	NA	TRBV6-5	TRBJ2-5	CASSSTPTQQRSETQYF	TGTGCCAGCAGTTCAACACCGACCCAACAGCGGTCAGAGACCCAGTACTTC
NA	17	TRBD2	TRBV5-5	TRBJ2-1	CASSPQGWTSGRDEQFF	TGTGCCAGCAGCCCCCAAGGATGGACTAGCGGGAGGGATGAGCAGTTCTTC
NA	14	TRBD2	TRBV25-1	TRBJ2-5	CASSEQLAGETQYF	TGTGCCAGCAGTGAACAACTAGCGGGAGAGACCCAGTACTTC